This TCR beta chain was recorded in a study of blood T cell repertoires in COVID-19. Germline V gives CDR1 LNHDA, CDR2 SQIVND (reference sequence). The CDR3 runs 16 residues. V was clipped by 7 bases and J by 4 bases, with 20 bases between them. Some clones are missing from TCRdb's copy, which holds only in-frame ones; the method was immunoSEQ multiplex PCR. The repertoire has some 220,000 clones, approximately 85% of them found once; the top ten carry 4.5% to 5.5%. The TCR sequence derives from a man in his fifties or sixties with COVID-19, enrolled during active disease. The sample taken for sequencing was peripheral blood. The rearrangement links TRBV19 to TRBJ1-5; D is perhaps TRBD1 (6 bases). The CDR3 DNA sequence: TGTGCCAGTACCGGGACACCTAGGACCCTAAATCAGCCCCAGCATTTT. Its translation is CASTGTPRTLNQPQHF.